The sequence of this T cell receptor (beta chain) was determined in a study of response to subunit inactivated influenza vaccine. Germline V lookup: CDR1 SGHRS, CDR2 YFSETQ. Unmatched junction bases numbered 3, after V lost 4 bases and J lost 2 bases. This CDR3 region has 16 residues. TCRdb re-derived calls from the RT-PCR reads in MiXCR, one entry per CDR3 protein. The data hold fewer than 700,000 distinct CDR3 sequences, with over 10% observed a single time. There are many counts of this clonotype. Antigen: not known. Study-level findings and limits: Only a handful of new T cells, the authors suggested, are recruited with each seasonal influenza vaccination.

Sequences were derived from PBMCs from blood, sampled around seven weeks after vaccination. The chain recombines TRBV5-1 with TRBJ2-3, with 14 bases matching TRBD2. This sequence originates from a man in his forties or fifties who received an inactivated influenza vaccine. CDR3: CASSMGLAGDTDTQYF. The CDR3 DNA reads TGCGCCAGCAGCATGGGACTAGCGGGGGACACAGATACGCAGTATTTT.